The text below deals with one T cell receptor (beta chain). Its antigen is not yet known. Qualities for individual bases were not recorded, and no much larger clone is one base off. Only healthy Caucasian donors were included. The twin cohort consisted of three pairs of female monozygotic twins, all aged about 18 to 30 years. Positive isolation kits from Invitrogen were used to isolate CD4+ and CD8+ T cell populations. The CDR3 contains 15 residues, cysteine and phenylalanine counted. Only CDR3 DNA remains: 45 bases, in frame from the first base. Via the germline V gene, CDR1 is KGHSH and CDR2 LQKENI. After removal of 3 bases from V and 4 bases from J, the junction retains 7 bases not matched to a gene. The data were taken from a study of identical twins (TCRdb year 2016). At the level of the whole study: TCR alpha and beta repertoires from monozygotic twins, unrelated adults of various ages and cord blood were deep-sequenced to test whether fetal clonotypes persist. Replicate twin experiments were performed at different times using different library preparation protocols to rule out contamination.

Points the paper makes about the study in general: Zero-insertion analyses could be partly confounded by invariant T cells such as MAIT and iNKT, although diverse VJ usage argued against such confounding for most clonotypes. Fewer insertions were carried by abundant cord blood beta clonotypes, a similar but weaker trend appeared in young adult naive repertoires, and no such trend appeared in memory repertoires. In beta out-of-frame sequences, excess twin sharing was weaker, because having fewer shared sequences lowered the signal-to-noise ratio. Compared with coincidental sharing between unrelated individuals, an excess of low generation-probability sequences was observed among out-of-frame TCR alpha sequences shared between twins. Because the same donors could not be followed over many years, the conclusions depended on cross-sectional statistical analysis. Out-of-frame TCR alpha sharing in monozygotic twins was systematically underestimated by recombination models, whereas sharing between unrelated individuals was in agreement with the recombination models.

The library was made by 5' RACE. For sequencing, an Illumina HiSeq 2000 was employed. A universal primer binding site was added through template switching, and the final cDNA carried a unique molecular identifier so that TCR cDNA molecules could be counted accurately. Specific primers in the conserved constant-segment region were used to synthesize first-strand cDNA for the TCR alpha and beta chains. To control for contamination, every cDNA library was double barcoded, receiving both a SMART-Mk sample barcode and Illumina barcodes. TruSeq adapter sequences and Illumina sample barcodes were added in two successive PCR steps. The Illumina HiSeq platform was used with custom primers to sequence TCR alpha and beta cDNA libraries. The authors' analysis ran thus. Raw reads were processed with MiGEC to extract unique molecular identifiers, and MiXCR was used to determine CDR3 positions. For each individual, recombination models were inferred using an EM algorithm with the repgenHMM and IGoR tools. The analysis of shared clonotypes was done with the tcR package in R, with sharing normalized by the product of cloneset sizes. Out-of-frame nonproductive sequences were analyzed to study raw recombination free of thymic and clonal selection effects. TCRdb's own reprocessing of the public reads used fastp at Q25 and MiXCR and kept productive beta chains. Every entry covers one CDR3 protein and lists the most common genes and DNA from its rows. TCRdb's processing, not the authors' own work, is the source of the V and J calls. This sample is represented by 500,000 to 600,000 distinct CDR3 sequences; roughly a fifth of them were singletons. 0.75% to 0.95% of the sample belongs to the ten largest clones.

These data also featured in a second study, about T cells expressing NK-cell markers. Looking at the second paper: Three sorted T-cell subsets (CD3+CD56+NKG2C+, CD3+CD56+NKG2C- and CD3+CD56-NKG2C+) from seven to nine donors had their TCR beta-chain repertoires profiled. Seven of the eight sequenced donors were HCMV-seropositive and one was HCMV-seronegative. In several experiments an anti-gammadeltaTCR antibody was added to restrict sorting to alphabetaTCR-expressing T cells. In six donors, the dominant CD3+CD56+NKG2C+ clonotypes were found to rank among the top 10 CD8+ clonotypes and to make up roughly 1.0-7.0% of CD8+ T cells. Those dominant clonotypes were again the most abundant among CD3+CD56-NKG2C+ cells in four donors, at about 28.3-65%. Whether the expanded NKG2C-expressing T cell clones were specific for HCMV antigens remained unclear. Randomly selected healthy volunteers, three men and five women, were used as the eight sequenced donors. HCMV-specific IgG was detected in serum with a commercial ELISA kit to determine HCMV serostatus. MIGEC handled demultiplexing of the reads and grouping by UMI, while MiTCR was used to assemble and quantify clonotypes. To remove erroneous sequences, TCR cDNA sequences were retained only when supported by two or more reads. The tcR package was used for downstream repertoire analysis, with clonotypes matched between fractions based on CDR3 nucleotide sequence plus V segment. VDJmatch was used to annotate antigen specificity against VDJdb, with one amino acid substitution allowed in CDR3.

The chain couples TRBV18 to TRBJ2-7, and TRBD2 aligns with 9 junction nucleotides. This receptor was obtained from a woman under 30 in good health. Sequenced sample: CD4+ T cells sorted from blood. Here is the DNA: TGTGCCAGCTCACCTGCGGCGGGAGGGCCGTACGAGCAGTACTTC. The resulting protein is CASSPAAGGPYEQYF.